Below are 26 T cell receptor beta chains sequenced from a single sample in a study of T-cell reconstitution after alpha-beta-depleted transplantation in children listed by TCRdb under 2016. The library was generated by PCR. TCRdb names Illumina HiSeq 2500 as the instrument used. TCR library preparation used molecular barcoding, with unique molecular identifiers applied to normalize quantification of the TCRbeta repertoire. TCRdb's own reprocessing of the public reads used fastp at Q25 and MiXCR and kept productive beta chains. Under each unique CDR3 protein, matching rows form one entry showing the most common genes and DNA. The sample has about 90,000 distinct CDR3 sequences on record, around 15% of them singletons. The biggest ten clones account for around 20% of the sample. According to the study, the label for this sample's treatment or condition signals: allogeneic hematopoietic cell transplantation with graft depleted of TCRalphabeta T cells and CD19 B cells.

This material consisted of PBMCs, mostly from graft donor cells, taken 180 days after TCRalphabeta/CD19-depleted stem cell transplant. These receptors came from a male patient aged 2-9 years who had a stem cell transplant for acute lymphoblastic leukemia, so the T cells may come from the graft donor.

The chain employs TRBV5-1 and TRBJ1-4, with 7 bases lining up with TRBD1. From germline, CDR1 is SGHRS and CDR2 YFSETQ. V was clipped by 7 bases and J by 1 base; unmatched bases: 7. The CDR3 runs to 15 residues. This chain's CDR3 is CASRRQGETNEKLFF. In DNA form, the CDR3 reads TGCGCCAGCCGGCGGCAGGGGGAAACTAATGAAAAACTGTTTTTT.

This clonotype was observed a single time. This chain connects TRBV13 to TRBJ2-1; D perhaps matches TRBD1 (6 bases). The J call is uncertain, as TRBJ2-7 better fits the DNA end. Germline V gene sequence: CDR1 PRHDT, CDR2 FYEKMQ (reference sequence). The CDR3 covers 15 residues. CDR3 in amino acids: CASSNIRGSYNEQYF. CDR3 bases: TGTGCCAGCAGTAATATCAGGGGCTCCTACAATGAGCAGTACTTC.

The chain couples TRBV5-1 to TRBJ2-6; no definite D call. The CDR3 consists of 16 residues. Trimming stripped 2 bases from V and 1 base from J, with 10 bases between. Germline CDR1 reads SGHRS; CDR2 reads YFSETQ. The CDR3 loop is CASSFRTHSGANVLTF. For the CDR3, the DNA is TGCGCCAGCAGCTTCCGGACCCATTCTGGGGCCAACGTCCTGACTTTC.

This clonotype was counted a single time. The V and J genes are TRBV7-2 and TRBJ2-7; D might be TRBD2 (5 bases). V shed 2 bases and J shed 6 bases, with 14 bases lying between them. Germline V gene lookup returns CDR1 SGHTA and CDR2 FQGNSA. This CDR3 is built from 14 residues. CDR3 residues: CASSLFASQREQYF. The CDR3 DNA sequence: TGTGCCAGCAGCTTATTTGCTAGCCAACGCGAGCAGTACTTC.

Many counts were recorded for this clonotype. The chain links TRBV5-1 to TRBJ2-1; D remains ambiguous. Germline CDR1 reads SGHRS; CDR2 reads YFSETQ. This CDR3 comprises 14 residues. Between the trimmed V and J ends, which lost 2 bases and 3 bases, there was a span of 9 bases. CDR3 residues: CASSFGQLYNEQFF. The CDR3 nucleotides are TGCGCCAGCAGCTTCGGGCAGCTCTACAATGAGCAGTTCTTC.

The rearrangement uses TRBV7-9 and TRBJ2-4; D not certain. Trimming stripped 4 bases from V and 8 bases from J, with 6 bases between. This CDR3 is built from 11 residues. CDR1 is SEHNR, CDR2 FQNEAQ, per germline (reference sequence). The CDR3 sequence is CASSSLHIQYF. CDR3 DNA: TGTGCCAGCAGCTCCCTTCACATTCAGTACTTC.

V is TRBV6-5 and J is TRBJ2-4; 8 bases are a match to TRBD1. The CDR3 spans 14 residues. CDR1 is MNHEY and CDR2 is SVGAGI in the germline V gene. The ends lost 4 bases at V and 8 bases at J; junction bases unmatched: 7. The CDR3 region has the DNA TGTGCCAGCAGTTCTGGACAGGGCATAGACATTCAGTACTTC. Translating it yields CASSSGQGIDIQYF.

The rearrangement joins TRBV20-1 to TRBJ2-1; possibly TRBD2 for D (6 bases). This CDR3 is 15 amino acids long. Germline V lookup: CDR1 DFQATT, CDR2 SNEGSKA (reference sequence). V shed 0 bases and J shed 8 bases, with 17 bases lying between them. The CDR3 coding sequence is TGCAGTGCTAGAGATCCGGGGGAACAGTACTATGAGCAGTTCTTC. Its protein is CSARDPGEQYYEQFF.

This clonotype was counted many times. J is TRBJ1-2 and V is TRBV12-3 or TRBV12-4, with no clear D. The V and J ends lost 3 bases and 0 bases respectively, with 8 bases between them. CDR3 length: 14 amino acids. This CDR3 reads CASSLSGPNYGYTF. The CDR3 DNA reads TGTGCCAGCAGTTTGTCCGGACCTAACTATGGCTACACCTTC.

This clonotype was recorded many times. The gene calls are TRBV7-6 and TRBJ2-5, with a weak D call TRBD2 (5 bases). Per the germline V gene, CDR1 is SGHVS and CDR2 is FNYEAQ. The CDR3 is 16 residues long. The V end was cut by 1 base, the J end by 3 bases, with 15 bases between. The CDR3, as DNA: TGTGCCAGCAGCTTAGGTGCTAGCCGGGTTAAAGAGACCCAGTACTTC. This sequence encodes CASSLGASRVKETQYF. Full variable domain (missing parts from reference TRBV7-6 and TRBJ2-5): GAGVSQSPRYKVTKRGQDVALRCDPISGHVSLYWYRQALGQGPEFLTYFNYEAQQDKSGLPNDRFSAERPEGSISTLTIQRTEQRDSAMYRCASSLGASRVKETQYFGPGTRLLVL.

The chain recombines TRBV6-1 with TRBJ1-3; D may be TRBD1 (6 bases). V was trimmed by 8 bases and J by 2 bases, leaving 13 bases between them. The CDR3 is 14 residues long. Germline-derived CDR1 and CDR2 are MNHNS and SASEGT. The CDR3 sequence is CASASSGAGNTIYF. In DNA form, the CDR3 reads TGTGCCAGCGCGTCTTCAGGGGCTGGAAACACCATATATTTT.

The chain uses TRBV3-1 and TRBJ2-4; no definite D call. V was clipped by 1 base and J by 0 bases, with 13 bases between them. From germline, CDR1 is LGHDT and CDR2 YNNKEL (reference sequence). The CDR3 covers 17 residues. DNA of the CDR3: TGTGCCAGCAGCCAAGGGGTGGGCCTCATAGCCAAAAACATTCAGTACTTC. Amino acids: CASSQGVGLIAKNIQYF.

This clonotype occurred a few times. The chain recombines TRBV4-3 with TRBJ2-2, with D possibly being TRBD1 (6 bases). Trimming stripped 4 bases from V and 5 bases from J, with 14 bases between. The CDR3 length is 15 residues. The germline CDR1 and CDR2 sequences are LGHNA and YSLEER. CDR3 nucleotides: TGCGCCAGCAGCCTGCAATTACAGGGAACCGGGGAGCTGTTTTTT. This sequence encodes CASSLQLQGTGELFF.

The chain couples TRBV5-1 to TRBJ2-3, with a possible D match to TRBD2 (6 bases). Looked up from germline, CDR1 is SGHRS and CDR2 is YFSETQ. The CDR3 consists of 14 residues. V was cut by 10 bases and J by 4 bases, with 19 bases left in between. CDR3 sequence reads: CAAPWGEFPDTQYF. The CDR3 DNA reads as TGCGCCGCCCCCTGGGGGGAGTTCCCAGATACGCAGTATTTT.

This clonotype was recorded a few times. This chain uses TRBV27 with TRBJ2-7, with D possibly being TRBD2 (7 bases). This CDR3 is 15 amino acids long. V was trimmed by 5 bases and J by 3 bases, leaving 17 bases between them. Germline V gene data show CDR1 as MNHEY and CDR2 as SMNVEV (reference sequence). The chain's CDR3 is CASSPDVGGLYEQYF. The CDR3 coding sequence is TGTGCCAGCAGTCCAGACGTCGGGGGGCTCTACGAGCAGTACTTC.

In its sample, this clonotype was seen a few times. The chain is built from TRBV7-9 and TRBJ1-5; D gene unclear. Germline-derived CDR1 and CDR2 are SEHNR and FQNEAQ (reference sequence). The V end was cut by 8 bases, the J end by 3 bases, with 14 bases between. The length of the CDR3 is 14 residues. CDR3 DNA sequence: TGTGCCAGCCTACCTCAAGCATACAATCAGCCCCAGCATTTT. As protein: CASLPQAYNQPQHF.

This clonotype has more than one count but fewer than ten. The chain has TRBV28 and TRBJ1-1; D gene uncertain. The CDR3 loop spans 14 amino acids. CDR1 MDHEN and CDR2 SYDVKM come from the germline V gene. Trimming shortened V by 7 bases and J by 0 bases, and 12 bases separated the two germline ends. The CDR3, as DNA: TGTGCCAGCATTTCCACCCCAGTGAACACTGAAGCTTTCTTT. Amino acids: CASISTPVNTEAFF.

This clonotype was seen more than once but under ten times. The chain couples TRBV6-2 or TRBV6-3 to TRBJ2-3; D is ambiguous. The CDR3 is 15 amino acids. CDR1 is MNHEY and CDR2 is SVGEGT in the germline V gene. The V gene lost 6 bases and the J gene lost 2 bases, with 15 bases spanning the gap. The CDR3 protein is CASSLQITTTDTQYF. CDR3 nucleotide sequence: TGTGCCAGCAGCCTCCAGATAACCACCACAGATACGCAGTATTTT.

The J gene is TRBJ2-3, the V gene TRBV3-1; D possibly corresponds to TRBD1 (5 bases). CDR3 length: 14 residues. Germline lookup yields CDR1 LGHDT and CDR2 YNNKEL (reference sequence). Trimming cost V 4 bases and J 2 bases, with 10 bases left between them. Here the CDR3 reads CASSLRQHTDTQYF. CDR3 DNA: TGTGCCAGCAGCCTTAGACAGCACACAGATACGCAGTATTTT.

The gene calls are TRBV10-3 and TRBJ1-1; D not resolved. Trimming cost V 10 bases and J 0 bases, with 12 bases left between them. Germline CDR1 is ENHRY and CDR2 is SYGVKD. This CDR3 is built from 13 residues. CDR3 sequence (DNA): TGTGCCAGCTCGCAGGTCCTGAACACTGAAGCTTTCTTT. Amino acid sequence: CASSQVLNTEAFF.

The CDR3 region is CASSEALPLLGVVEETQYF. For the CDR3, the DNA is TGTGCCAGCAGTGAAGCGCTTCCCCTTCTTGGGGTGGTAGAAGAGACCCAGTACTTC. V usage is TRBV2 and J usage is TRBJ2-5; the D is unclear. Trimming cost V 0 bases and J 3 bases, with 23 bases left between them. The CDR3 consists of 19 residues. The germline gives CDR1 SNHLY, CDR2 FYNNEI.

The CDR3 coding sequence is TGTGCCAGCAGCTTAGTAACATTCAAAGGGCAGTATTTT. Translated, it gives CASSLVTFKGQYF. The chain is built from TRBV7-2 and TRBJ2-3; no clear D gene. Trimming pared 1 base from V and 11 bases from J, leaving 13 bases between. The CDR3 sequence is 13 residues long. CDR1 SGHTA and CDR2 FQGNSA come from the germline V gene.

The chain links TRBV5-1 to TRBJ1-2; 8 bases align to TRBD1. This CDR3 region has 20 residues. The junction had 16 bases not matched to a gene; V was cut back by 0 bases and J by 0 bases. Germline V CDR1 and CDR2: SGHRS, YFSETQ. The CDR3 region has the DNA TGCGCCAGCAGCTTGGCTTCAACCGACAGGGGTTATTTGGCTAACTATGGCTACACCTTC. Residues: CASSLASTDRGYLANYGYTF.

The V call is TRBV7-9, the J call TRBJ2-5; D is perhaps TRBD1 or TRBD2 (5 bases each). Trimming took off 3 bases at V and 4 bases at J, with 18 bases between the two ends. The CDR3 totals 16 residues. Germline V gene lookup returns CDR1 SEHNR and CDR2 FQNEAQ (reference sequence). The CDR3 protein is CASSLERGRMGETQYF. The CDR3 region has the DNA TGTGCCAGCAGCTTGGAGAGGGGACGCATGGGAGAGACCCAGTACTTC.

In this sample, this clonotype turned up a few times. The chain employs TRBV6-6 and TRBJ2-3; 7 nucleotides align to TRBD1. Losses at the gene ends were 5 bases for V and 7 bases for J; bases not matched to a gene: 3. CDR1 is MNHNY and CDR2 is SVGAGI in the germline V gene (reference sequence). The CDR3 has 12 amino acids. This chain's CDR3 is CASSRDSYTQYF. CDR3 nucleotides: TGTGCCAGCAGTAGGGACAGCTATACGCAGTATTTT.

The genes are TRBV4-1 and TRBJ2-2; D is unclear. The CDR3 has 15 residues. V was trimmed by 8 bases and J by 1 base, leaving 14 bases between them. The germline gives CDR1 MGHRA, CDR2 YSYEKL. CDR3: CASGLAGENTGELFF. As DNA, the CDR3 is TGCGCCAGCGGGCTGGCAGGTGAGAACACCGGGGAGCTGTTTTTT.